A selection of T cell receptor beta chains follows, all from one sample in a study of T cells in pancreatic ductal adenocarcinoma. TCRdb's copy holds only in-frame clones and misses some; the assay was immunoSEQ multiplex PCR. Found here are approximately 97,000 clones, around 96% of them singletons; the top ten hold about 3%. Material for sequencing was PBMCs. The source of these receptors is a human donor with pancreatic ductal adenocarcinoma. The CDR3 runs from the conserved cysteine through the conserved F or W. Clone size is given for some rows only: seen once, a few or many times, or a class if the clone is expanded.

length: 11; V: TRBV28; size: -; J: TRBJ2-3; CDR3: CASTNTDTQYF
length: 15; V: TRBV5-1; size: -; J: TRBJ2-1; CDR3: CASSGSPSSYNEQFF
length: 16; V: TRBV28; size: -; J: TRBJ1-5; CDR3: CASSTPGQGDNQPQHF
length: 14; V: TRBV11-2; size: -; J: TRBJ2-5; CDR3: CASSVYSGQETQYF
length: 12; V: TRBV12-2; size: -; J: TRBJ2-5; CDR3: CASRLGEETQYF
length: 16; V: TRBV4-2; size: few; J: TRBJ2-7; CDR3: CASSQDAGMTGYEQYF
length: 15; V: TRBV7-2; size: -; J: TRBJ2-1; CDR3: CASSFSRSSYNEQFF
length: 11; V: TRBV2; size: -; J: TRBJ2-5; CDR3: CASGLVETQYF
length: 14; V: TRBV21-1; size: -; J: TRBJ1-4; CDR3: CASSKVRGREKLFF
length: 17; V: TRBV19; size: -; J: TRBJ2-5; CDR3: CASSPRGQGGNQETQYF
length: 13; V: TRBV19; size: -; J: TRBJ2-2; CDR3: CASNPQGTGELFF
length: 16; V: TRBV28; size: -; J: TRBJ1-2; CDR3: CAASAGTGDGDYGYTF
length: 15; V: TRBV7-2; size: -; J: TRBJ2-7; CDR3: CASSLVQAGAYEQYF
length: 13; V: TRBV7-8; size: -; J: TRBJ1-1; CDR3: CASSSNTGFEAFF
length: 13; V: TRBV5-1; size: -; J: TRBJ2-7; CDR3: CASSYQGTNEQYF
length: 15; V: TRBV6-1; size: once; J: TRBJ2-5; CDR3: CASSDQGTIQETQYF
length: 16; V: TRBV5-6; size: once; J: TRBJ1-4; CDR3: CASSGEKEAANEKLFF
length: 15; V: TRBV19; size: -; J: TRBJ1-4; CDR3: CASSTGQGLNEKLFF
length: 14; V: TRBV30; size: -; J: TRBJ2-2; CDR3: CAWSVGYITGELFF
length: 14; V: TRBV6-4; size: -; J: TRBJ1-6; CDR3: CASSDLGRGSPLHF
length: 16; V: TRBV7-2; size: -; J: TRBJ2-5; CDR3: CASSVGVGQGQETQYF
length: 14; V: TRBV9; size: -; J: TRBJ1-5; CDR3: CASSVGAGGQPQHF
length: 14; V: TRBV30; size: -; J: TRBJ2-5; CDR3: CAWSGQVLGETQYF
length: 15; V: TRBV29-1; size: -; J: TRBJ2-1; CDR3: CSVILAGSSYNEQFF
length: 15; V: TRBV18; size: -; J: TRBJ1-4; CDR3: CASSPQIQGNEKLFF
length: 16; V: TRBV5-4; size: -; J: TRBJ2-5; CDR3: CASSLGAAGVGETQYF
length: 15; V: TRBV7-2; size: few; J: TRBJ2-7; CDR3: CASSQNLASSYEQYF
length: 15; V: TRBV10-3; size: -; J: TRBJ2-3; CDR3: CATDRGLGRTDTQYF
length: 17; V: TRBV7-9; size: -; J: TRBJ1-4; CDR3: CASSLGFDIRGNEKLFF
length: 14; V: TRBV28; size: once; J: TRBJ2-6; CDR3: CASNEDSGANVLTF
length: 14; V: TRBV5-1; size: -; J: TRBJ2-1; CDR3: CASSTKTGWREQFF
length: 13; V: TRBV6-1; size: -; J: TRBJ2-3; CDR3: CASSGGTSDTQYF
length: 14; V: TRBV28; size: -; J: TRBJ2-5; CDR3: CASSAGGTGETQYF
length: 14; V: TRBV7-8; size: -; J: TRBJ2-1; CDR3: CASSLAAAYNEQFF
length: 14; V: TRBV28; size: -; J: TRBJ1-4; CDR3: CASSLGQGVEKLFF
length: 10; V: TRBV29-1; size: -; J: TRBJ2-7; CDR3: CSVGGSEQYF
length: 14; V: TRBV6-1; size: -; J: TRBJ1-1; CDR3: CASSRVIPNTEAFF
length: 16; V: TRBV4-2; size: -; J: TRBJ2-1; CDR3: CASSQVRLAGDNEQFF
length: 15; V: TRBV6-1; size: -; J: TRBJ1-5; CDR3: CASSAVRVGNQPQHF
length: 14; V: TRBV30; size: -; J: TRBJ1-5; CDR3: CAWRNEGRNQPQHF
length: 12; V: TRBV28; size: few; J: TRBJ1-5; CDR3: CASRGPVQPQHF
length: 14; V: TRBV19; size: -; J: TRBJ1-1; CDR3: CASSIDRENTEAFF
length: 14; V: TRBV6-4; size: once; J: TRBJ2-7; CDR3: CASSQESGSYEQYF
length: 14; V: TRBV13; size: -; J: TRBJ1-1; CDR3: CASRKGQMNTEAFF
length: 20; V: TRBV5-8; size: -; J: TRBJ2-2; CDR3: CASSRRWDRGPGTQGGELFF
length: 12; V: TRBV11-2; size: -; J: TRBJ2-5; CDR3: CASSPIPETQYF
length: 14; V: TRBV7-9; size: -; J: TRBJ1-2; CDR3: CASSLSEETDGYTF
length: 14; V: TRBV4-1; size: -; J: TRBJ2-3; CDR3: CASSLTSGANTQYF
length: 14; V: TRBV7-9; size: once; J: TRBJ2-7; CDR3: CASSLSGYSYEQYF
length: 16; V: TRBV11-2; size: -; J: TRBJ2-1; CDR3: CASSLDQTWVAREQFF
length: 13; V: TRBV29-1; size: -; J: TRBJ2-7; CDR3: CSVQAGVTYEQYF
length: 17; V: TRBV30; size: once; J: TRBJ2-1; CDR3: CAWGRSSGLSSYNEQFF
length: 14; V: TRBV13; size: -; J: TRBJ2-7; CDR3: CASSRREISYEQYF
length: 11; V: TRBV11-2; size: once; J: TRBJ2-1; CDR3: CASSSDSEQFF
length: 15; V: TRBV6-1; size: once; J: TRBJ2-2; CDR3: CASSEAQVYTGELFF
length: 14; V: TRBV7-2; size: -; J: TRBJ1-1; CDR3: CASSSRAGNTEAFF
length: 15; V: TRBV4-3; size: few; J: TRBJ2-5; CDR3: CASSQGQRGAETQYF
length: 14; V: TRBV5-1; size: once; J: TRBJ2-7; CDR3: CASSTAGQLYEQYF